What follows are 20 T cell receptor beta chains derived from one specimen sequenced in a study of blood T cell repertoires in COVID-19. Some clones are missing from TCRdb's copy, which holds only in-frame ones; the method was immunoSEQ multiplex PCR. The table shows about 260,000 clones, with around 88% occurring only once. The sample consisted of PBMCs or T cells enriched from blood (not recorded which). These receptors all come from a woman aged 45-65 years who had recovered from COVID-19.

In this sample, this clone turned up once. The chain recombines TRBV7-2 with TRBJ2-7; D remains ambiguous. Trimming removed 0 bases from V and 4 bases from J, with 13 bases in between. Germline loops: CDR1 SGHTA, CDR2 FQGNSA. CDR3 length: 15 residues. Here the CDR3 reads CASSLAPASQYEQYF. In DNA, the CDR3 is TGTGCCAGCAGCTTAGCCCCCGCCTCACAGTACGAGCAGTACTTC.

The V call is TRBV27, the J call TRBJ2-7, with D possibly matching TRBD2 (6 bases). V lost 5 bases, J lost 6 bases, and 11 bases lay in between. The germline V gene encodes CDR1 MNHEY and CDR2 SMNVEV (reference sequence). This CDR3 is built from 12 residues. The CDR3 nucleotides are TGTGCCAGCAGTCTCGGAGGGGTCGAGCAGTACTTC. Its protein product is CASSLGGVEQYF.

As to this clone: This same CDR3 is encoded by further DNA sequences in the sample. The CDR3 is CASSLAGGYNEQFF. CDR3 sequence (DNA): TGTGCCAGCTCCTTAGCGGGAGGATACAATGAGCAGTTCTTC. This chain connects TRBV7-3 to TRBJ2-1, with 10 bases aligning to TRBD2. Trimming cost V 8 bases and J 4 bases; bases outside gene matches: 5. Germline values: CDR1 SGHTA, CDR2 FQGTGA. CDR3 length: 14 amino acids.

This chain joins TRBV4-1 and TRBJ2-1, with TRBD1 identical over 8 bases. This CDR3 has 15 amino acids. Germline loops: CDR1 MGHRA, CDR2 YSYEKL. Losses at the gene ends were 4 bases for V and 6 bases for J; bases not matched to a gene: 8. Here the CDR3 reads CASSPRQGWVNEQFF. CDR3 coding DNA: TGCGCCAGCAGCCCCCGACAGGGGTGGGTCAATGAGCAGTTCTTC.

This clone has just one count. The V gene is TRBV5-1, the J gene TRBJ1-1; unclear D gene. Germline CDR1 and CDR2: SGHRS and YFSETQ. This CDR3 spans 15 amino acids. With 1 base removed from V and 0 bases from J, the gap between germline ends came to 10 bases. DNA for the CDR3: TGCGCCAGCAGCTTGACAGATACCATGAACACTGAAGCTTTCTTT. Its protein product is CASSLTDTMNTEAFF.

The genes are TRBV4-2 and TRBJ2-7, with 11 positions matching TRBD2. V shed 1 base, J shed 5 bases, and the junction held 10 bases outside the gene matches. The CDR3 length is 17 residues. Germline loops: CDR1 LGHNA, CDR2 YNFKEQ. The CDR3 coding sequence is TGTGCCAGCAGCCAAGGAGTAAGAACTAGCGGGAGTAACGAGCAGTACTTC. It translates to CASSQGVRTSGSNEQYF.

The genes are TRBV30 and TRBJ2-5; 10 bases fit TRBD2. The J segment lost 6 bases and the V segment lost 2 bases, leaving 6 bases of the junction unmatched. Per the germline V gene, CDR1 is GTSNPN and CDR2 is SVGIG (reference sequence). CDR3 size: 14 residues. The CDR3 DNA sequence: TGTGCCTGGAGTAGGCTAGCGGGGGCGAAGACCCAGTACTTC. As protein: CAWSRLAGAKTQYF.

The chain employs TRBV3-1 (or the pseudogene TRBV3-2) and TRBJ1-6, with D hard to call. Germline V gene sequence: CDR1 LGHDT, CDR2 YNNKEL (reference sequence). V was pared by 6 bases and J by 5 bases, with 11 bases between. This CDR3 comprises 14 residues. This chain's CDR3 is CASSGRDNNSPLHF. DNA for the CDR3: TGTGCCAGCAGTGGACGGGATAATAATTCACCCCTCCACTTT.

The chain has TRBV4-3 and TRBJ2-1; no clear D gene. This CDR3 has 17 amino acids. Trimming cost V 0 bases and J 2 bases, with 14 bases left between them. Germline CDR1 LGHNA, CDR2 YSLEER. CDR3 DNA: TGCGCCAGCAGCCAAGATCCCGGTCCTTCCACCTACAATGAGCAGTTCTTC. Its protein product is CASSQDPGPSTYNEQFF.

This clone was seen only a few times. The V call is TRBV27, the J call TRBJ2-2; a weak D match, TRBD2 (7 bases). Germline CDR1 and CDR2: MNHEY and SMNVEV (reference sequence). The CDR3 contains 16 residues. Trimming pared 7 bases from V and 1 base from J, leaving 16 bases between. This CDR3 reads CASKGGAGWNTGELFF. DNA of the CDR3: TGTGCCAGCAAAGGGGGAGCGGGATGGAACACCGGGGAGCTGTTTTTT.

V is TRBV11-2 and J is TRBJ2-2, with 7 positions matching TRBD1. This CDR3 contains 16 residues. Per germline, CDR1 SGHAT and CDR2 FQNNGV. After removal of 4 bases from V and 0 bases from J, the junction contained 5 bases not matched to a gene. The CDR3 DNA sequence: TGTGCCAGCAGCTCAAACGACAGGGCGAACACCGGGGAGCTGTTTTTT. Translating gives CASSSNDRANTGELFF. The full variable domain, completed using reference TRBV11-2 and TRBJ2-2, is EAGVAQSPRYKIIEKRQSVAFWCNPISGHATLYWYQQILGQGPKLLIQFQNNGVVDDSQLPKDRFSAERLKGVDSTLKIQPAKLEDSAVYLCASSSNDRANTGELFFGEGSRLTVL.

This clone came up once. The DNA of the CDR3 is TGTGCCAGCAGTGTAACACAGATAGAAGCTTTCTTT. This translates into CASSVTQIEAFF. The V call is TRBV2, the J call TRBJ1-1; no reliable D call. CDR3 size: 12 residues. The V gene's germline CDR1 is SNHLY and CDR2 FYNNEI. With 4 bases removed from V and 8 bases from J, the gap between germline ends came to 11 bases.

This chain connects TRBV7-6 to TRBJ2-1; TRBD2 matches at 9 bases. This CDR3 is built from 19 residues. CDR1 and CDR2 (germline): SGHVS, FNYEAQ. V lost 0 bases, J lost 4 bases, and 13 bases stayed unmatched. CDR3 amino acids: CASSLAPRGAGGGYNEQFF. The DNA of the CDR3 is TGTGCCAGCAGCTTAGCCCCTAGAGGGGCGGGAGGGGGGTACAATGAGCAGTTCTTC. Full variable domain (outside the CDR3, taken from reference TRBV7-6 and TRBJ2-1): GAGVSQSPRYKVTKRGQDVALRCDPISGHVSLYWYRQALGQGPEFLTYFNYEAQQDKSGLPNDRFSAERPEGSISTLTIQRTEQRDSAMYRCASSLAPRGAGGGYNEQFFGPGTRLTVL.

In this sample, this clone turned up once. V gene TRBV29-1 combines with J gene TRBJ1-2; D perhaps matches TRBD1 (6 bases). CDR1 and CDR2 from the germline V gene are SQVTM and ANQGSEA. The V end lost 5 bases, the J end lost 8 bases, and 15 bases lay between the germline ends. The CDR3 has 12 amino acids. The CDR3 sequence is CSVRSGGYGYTF. The CDR3 nucleotides read TGCAGCGTTAGATCGGGGGGCTACGGCTACACCTTC.

In its sample, this clone was seen once. The chain uses TRBV25-1 and TRBJ1-5; no reliable D call. The ends were cut back, 2 bases at V and 1 base at J, with 12 bases in the middle. This CDR3 region has 16 residues. Germline lookup yields CDR1 MGHDK and CDR2 SYGVNS. The CDR3 nucleotides read TGTGCCAGCAGTGAAGCCACAGCATTAAGCAATCAGCCCCAGCATTTT. It codes for CASSEATALSNQPQHF.

V gene TRBV9 combines with J gene TRBJ1-1; TRBD1 matches at 12 bases. Germline CDR1 SGDLS, CDR2 YYNGEE. After removal of 4 bases from V and 7 bases from J, the junction contained 11 bases not matched to a gene. The CDR3 totals 16 residues. DNA for the CDR3: TGTGCCAGCAGCCCCAGGGACAGGGGGCTAAGGGGTGAAGCTTTCTTT. Amino acid sequence: CASSPRDRGLRGEAFF.

V usage is TRBV6-1 and J usage is TRBJ2-7; weak D call: TRBD2 (7 bases). The CDR3 has 16 amino acids. Germline assignment: CDR1 MNHNS and CDR2 SASEGT. V lost 2 bases and J 4 bases, leaving 18 bases between the germline ends. This chain's CDR3 is CASSEKLGGGGYEQYF. In nucleotides, the CDR3 is TGTGCCAGCAGTGAAAAATTAGGGGGGGGTGGTTACGAGCAGTACTTC.

This rearrangement joins TRBV7-9 to TRBJ1-5; D is possibly TRBD1 (5 bases). The CDR3 loop spans 14 amino acids. The V gene lost 3 bases and the J gene lost 7 bases, with 13 bases spanning the gap. The germline V gene has CDR1 SEHNR and CDR2 FQNEAQ (reference sequence). The CDR3 sequence: CASSLPGRGQPQHF. The CDR3, as DNA: TGTGCCAGCAGCTTGCCGGGTCGGGGGCAGCCCCAGCATTTT.

The V gene is TRBV5-1, the J gene TRBJ2-7; 9 bases match TRBD1. V lost 0 bases, J lost 3 bases, and 1 base stayed unmatched. The CDR3 has 14 amino acids. Germline V lookup: CDR1 SGHRS, CDR2 YFSETQ. CDR3 region: CASSLDRGLYEQYF. CDR3 sequence (DNA): TGCGCCAGCAGCTTGGACAGGGGGCTCTACGAGCAGTACTTC.

The genes are TRBV28 and TRBJ2-3; 7 positions match TRBD1. With 4 bases clipped from V and 2 bases from J, the junction kept 9 bases outside the gene matches. The CDR3 is made up of 16 amino acids. CDR1 MDHEN and CDR2 SYDVKM come from the germline V gene. In nucleotides, the CDR3 is TGTGCCAGCAGTTGGACAGGCCTGACCTCCACAGATACGCAGTATTTT. It yields the protein CASSWTGLTSTDTQYF.